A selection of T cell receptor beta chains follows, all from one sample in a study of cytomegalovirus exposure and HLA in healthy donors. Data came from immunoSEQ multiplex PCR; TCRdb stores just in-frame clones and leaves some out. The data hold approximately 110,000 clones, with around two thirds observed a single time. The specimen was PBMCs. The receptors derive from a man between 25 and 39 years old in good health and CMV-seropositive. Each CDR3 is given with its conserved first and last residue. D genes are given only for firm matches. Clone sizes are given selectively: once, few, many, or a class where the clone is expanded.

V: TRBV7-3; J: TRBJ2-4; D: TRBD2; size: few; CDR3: CASSLTAGGWDIQYF; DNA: TGTGCCAGCAGCTTAACGGCGGGGGGGTGGGACATTCAGTACTTC
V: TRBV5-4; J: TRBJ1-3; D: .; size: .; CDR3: CASSFPISGNTIYF; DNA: TGTGCCAGCAGCTTTCCTATCTCTGGAAACACCATATATTTT
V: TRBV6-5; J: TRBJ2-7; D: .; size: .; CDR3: CASTPPGMSGEQYF; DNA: TGTGCCAGCACTCCCCCAGGGATGAGTGGCGAGCAGTACTTC
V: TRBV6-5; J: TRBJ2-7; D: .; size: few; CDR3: CASSYSSPSYEQYF; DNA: TGTGCCAGCAGTTACTCTTCCCCATCCTACGAGCAGTACTTC
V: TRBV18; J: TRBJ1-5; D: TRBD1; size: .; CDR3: CASSAGTGGRSNQPQHF; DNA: TGTGCCAGCTCAGCCGGGACAGGGGGCAGGAGCAATCAGCCCCAGCATTTT
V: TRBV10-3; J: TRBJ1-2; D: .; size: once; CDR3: CASNGGGRNYGYTF; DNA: TGTGCCTCCAATGGGGGGGGCAGGAACTATGGCTACACCTTC
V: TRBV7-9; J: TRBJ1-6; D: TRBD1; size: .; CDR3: CASRKQGAGSPLHF; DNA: TGTGCCAGCAGAAAACAGGGGGCAGGTTCACCCCTCCACTTT
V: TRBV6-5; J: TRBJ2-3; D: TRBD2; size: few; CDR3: CASSLQRGDTDTQYF; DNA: TGTGCCAGCAGCTTGCAGCGGGGGGACACAGATACGCAGTATTTT
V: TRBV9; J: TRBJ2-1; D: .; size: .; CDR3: CASSVGQGSYNEQFF; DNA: TGTGCCAGCAGCGTAGGGCAGGGCTCCTACAATGAGCAGTTCTTC
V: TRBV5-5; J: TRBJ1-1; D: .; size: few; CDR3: CASSLQGSGTEAFF; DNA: TGTGCCAGCAGCTTGCAGGGGTCGGGCACTGAAGCTTTCTTT
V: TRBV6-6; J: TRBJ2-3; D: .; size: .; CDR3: CASSYSDRSGDTQYF; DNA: TGTGCCAGCAGTTACTCCGACAGATCAGGAGATACGCAGTATTTT
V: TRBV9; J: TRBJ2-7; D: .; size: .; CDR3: CASSVGVGAAYEQYF; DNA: TGTGCCAGCAGCGTAGGGGTGGGGGCCGCCTACGAGCAGTACTTC
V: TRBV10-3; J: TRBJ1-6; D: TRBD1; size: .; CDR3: CAISGDRGGNSPLHF; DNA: TGTGCCATCAGTGGGGACAGGGGTGGCAATTCACCCCTCCACTTT
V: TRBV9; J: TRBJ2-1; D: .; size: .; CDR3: CASSDNRWEDNEQFF; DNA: TGTGCCAGCAGCGATAACAGGTGGGAAGACAATGAGCAGTTCTTC
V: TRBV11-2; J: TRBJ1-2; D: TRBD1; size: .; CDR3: CASSFPPGQGDYGYTF; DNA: TGTGCCAGCAGCTTTCCCCCGGGACAGGGGGACTATGGCTACACCTTC
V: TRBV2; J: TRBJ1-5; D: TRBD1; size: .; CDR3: CASSDGDRVQPQHF; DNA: TGTGCCAGCAGTGATGGGGACAGGGTCCAGCCCCAGCATTTT
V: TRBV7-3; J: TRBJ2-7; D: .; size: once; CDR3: CASSSGTPGHEQYF; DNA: TGTGCCAGCAGCTCGGGGACACCCGGACACGAGCAGTACTTC
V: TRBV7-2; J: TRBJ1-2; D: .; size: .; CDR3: CASSLDQIYGYTF; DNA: TGTGCCAGCAGCTTAGACCAGATCTATGGCTACACCTTC
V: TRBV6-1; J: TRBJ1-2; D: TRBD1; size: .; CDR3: CASSEATGTGLLNYGYTF; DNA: TGTGCCAGCAGTGAAGCAACCGGGACAGGGTTACTTAACTATGGCTACACCTTC
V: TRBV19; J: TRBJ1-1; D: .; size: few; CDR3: CASSSTGRNWAFF; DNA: TGTGCCAGTAGTTCGACAGGCCGAAATTGGGCTTTCTTT
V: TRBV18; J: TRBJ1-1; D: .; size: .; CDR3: CASAPLAGANTEAFF; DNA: TGTGCCAGCGCCCCCCTGGCAGGGGCAAACACTGAAGCTTTCTTT
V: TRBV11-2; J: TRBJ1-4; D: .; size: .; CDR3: CASRAIGEKLFF; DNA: TGTGCCAGCAGGGCTATCGGGGAAAAACTGTTTTTT
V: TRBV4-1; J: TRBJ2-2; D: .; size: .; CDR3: CASSQQTGKTGELFF; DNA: TGCGCCAGCAGCCAACAAACAGGGAAGACCGGGGAGCTGTTTTTT
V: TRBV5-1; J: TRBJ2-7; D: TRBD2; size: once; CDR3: CASSTQGTSGGGEQYF; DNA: TGCGCCAGCAGTACCCAAGGTACTAGCGGGGGTGGCGAGCAGTACTTC
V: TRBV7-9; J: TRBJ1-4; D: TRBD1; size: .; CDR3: CASSLGQGREKLFF; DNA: TGTGCCAGCAGCTTGGGACAGGGACGGGAAAAACTGTTTTTT
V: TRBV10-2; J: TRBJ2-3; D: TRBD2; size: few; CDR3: CASSSTSGGRDTQYF; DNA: TGCGCCAGCAGCTCAACTAGCGGGGGGCGGGATACGCAGTATTTT
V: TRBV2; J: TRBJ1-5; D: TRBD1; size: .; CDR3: CASMGQNNQPQHF; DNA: TGTGCCAGCATGGGACAGAACAATCAGCCCCAGCATTTT
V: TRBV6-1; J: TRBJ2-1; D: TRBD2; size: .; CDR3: CASSDPSGGLDNEQFF; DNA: TGTGCCAGCAGTGATCCTAGCGGGGGGCTTGACAATGAGCAGTTCTTC
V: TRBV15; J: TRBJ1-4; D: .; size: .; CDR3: CATSSDAGGEKLFF; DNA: TGTGCCACCAGCAGCGATGCGGGCGGGGAAAAACTGTTTTTT
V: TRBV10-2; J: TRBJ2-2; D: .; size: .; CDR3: CATLSGLGTGELFF; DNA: TGCGCCACCCTTAGCGGTTTGGGGACCGGGGAGCTGTTTTTT
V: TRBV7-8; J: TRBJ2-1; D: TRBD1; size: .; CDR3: CASSSRQGSYNEQFF; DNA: TGTGCCAGCAGCTCCCGACAGGGGTCTTACAATGAGCAGTTCTTC